This record looks at one TCR beta chain sequence and its context. Its target is unknown. This sample is drawn from a study of cytomegalovirus exposure and HLA in healthy donors. Whole-study results and caveats: Presence/absence analyses treated sequencing depth as roughly uniform across donors. Further analysis, carried out later, found HLA-associated TCR beta chains more clonally expanded than equally common other chains.

Trimming cost V 4 bases and J 0 bases; bases outside gene matches: 3. The CDR3 totals 14 residues. Germline-derived CDR1 and CDR2 are SGHRS and YFSETQ. PCR involved 60 Vbeta and 13 Jbeta primers. Assay used: immunoSEQ multiplex PCR; TCRdb lists only in-frame clones, some missing. The sample holds 90,000 to 140,000 clones, 83% seen once. The TCR was taken from a man between 18 and 29 years old in good health and CMV-seronegative. Sequences were obtained from PBMCs. The chain joins TRBV5-1 to TRBJ1-1, with 7 bases fitting TRBD1. CDR3 DNA sequence: TGCGCCAGCAGCCCTGACAGGGTGAACACTGAAGCTTTCTTT. Amino acid sequence: CASSPDRVNTEAFF.